This T cell receptor (beta chain) was sequenced in a study of graft-versus-host responses after intestinal transplantation. About the research overall: Recipients across the board were started on anti-thymocyte globulin induction, then kept on tacrolimus and steroids for around 3 years. General study findings and limits: Early after transplant, HvG clones declined as circulating GvH clones peaked.

Points on this clone: Its cognate antigen is unknown.

The data were produced by immunoSEQ multiplex PCR, yet TCRdb's version contains in-frame clones alone and is incomplete. Of nearly 90,000 clones in the sample, roughly 80% were seen once. CDR1 and CDR2 from the germline V gene are SEHNR and FQNEAQ (reference sequence). This CDR3 has 15 amino acids. With 3 bases clipped from V and 0 bases from J, the junction kept 1 base outside the gene matches. The gene calls are TRBV7-9 and TRBJ2-3; 9 bases agree with TRBD2. The sequence was obtained from a human donor who received an intestinal transplant. The specimen was unstimulated CD8+ T cells sorted from spleen or lymph node cells, collected before intestinal transplant. CDR3 nucleotides: TGTGCCAGCAGCTTGGCGGGAGGGAGCACAGATACGCAGTATTTT. Translation: CASSLAGGSTDTQYF.